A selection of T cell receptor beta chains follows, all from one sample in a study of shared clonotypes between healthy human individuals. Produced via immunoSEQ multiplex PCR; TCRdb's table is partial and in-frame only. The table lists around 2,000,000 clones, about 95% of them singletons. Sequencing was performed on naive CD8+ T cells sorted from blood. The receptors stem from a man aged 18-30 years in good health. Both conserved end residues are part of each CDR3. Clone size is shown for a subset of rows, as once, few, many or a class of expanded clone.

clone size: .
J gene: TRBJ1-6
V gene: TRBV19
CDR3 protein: CASSIVGSPLHF

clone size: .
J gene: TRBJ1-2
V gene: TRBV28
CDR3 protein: CASSLGDLVEGYTF

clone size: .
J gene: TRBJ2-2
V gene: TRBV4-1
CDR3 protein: CASSLSGRDSRTGELFF

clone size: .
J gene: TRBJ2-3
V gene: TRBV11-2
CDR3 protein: CASSNNPVLVTDTQYF

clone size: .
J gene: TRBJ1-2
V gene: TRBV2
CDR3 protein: CASSAGHNNYGYTF

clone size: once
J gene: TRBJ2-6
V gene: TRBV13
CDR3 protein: CASSFGVTSGDPGANVLTF

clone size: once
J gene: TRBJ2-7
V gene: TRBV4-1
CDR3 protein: CASSQEVGGSYEQYF

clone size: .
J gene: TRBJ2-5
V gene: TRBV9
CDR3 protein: CASSVEGLVYETQYF

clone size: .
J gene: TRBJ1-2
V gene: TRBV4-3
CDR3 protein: CASSPLTGDGYGYTF

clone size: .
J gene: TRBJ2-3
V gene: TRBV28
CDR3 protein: CASSSGARSTDTQYF